This TCR beta chain was identified in a study of CD8+ T cells in alopecia areata. Study at large: A regimen of oral tofacitinib, 5 to 10 mg twice daily, was given to treated patients.

The treatment here: oral pan-JAK inhibitor, 5-10 mg twice daily. Extraction of RNA preceded its reverse transcription into cDNA, which served as the sequencing template. TCRdb keeps only in-frame clones here, not all; method: immunoSEQ multiplex PCR. The sample consists of 200,000 to 250,000 clones, about two fifths of them appearing once. The sequences come from CD4+ T cells sorted from blood, collected at week 34, from a patient treated with tofacitinib. The clonotype comes from a human donor with alopecia areata.

CDR3 sequence reads: CASSLRQGPYNEQFF. DNA of the CDR3: TGTGCCAGCAGCCTCCGGCAGGGACCCTACAATGAGCAGTTCTTC. This rearrangement joins TRBV7-2 to TRBJ2-1; D possibly matches TRBD1 or TRBD2 (5 bases each). Deletions cut 5 bases from V and 2 bases from J, with 13 bases between. CDR3 size: 15 residues. Germline loops: CDR1 SGHTA, CDR2 FQGNSA.